One and the same sample provided the 22 T cell receptor beta chains below, sequenced in a study of cytomegalovirus exposure and HLA in healthy donors. With 60 Vbeta and 13 Jbeta primers, the PCR was carried out. Repertoires were generated with immunoSEQ multiplex PCR, while TCRdb's copy carries only in-frame clones and drops some. This table has 200,000 to 300,000 clones, 78% appearing once. Sequencing used PBMCs. These TCRs come from a boy under 18 in good health and CMV-seronegative.

This chain uses TRBV18 with TRBJ1-2, with no clear D. This CDR3 is 11 amino acids long. CDR1 and CDR2 (germline): KGHSH, LQKENI. The germline V and J ends were trimmed by 6 bases and 8 bases, with 10 bases remaining between them. CDR3 sequence reads: CASSNLEGYTF. In nucleotides, the CDR3 is TGTGCCAGCTCCAATCTGGAGGGCTACACCTTC.

This chain connects TRBV6-1 to TRBJ1-5; no clear D. Germline V gives CDR1 MNHNS, CDR2 SASEGT. The ends were cut back, 1 base at V and 5 bases at J, with 6 bases in the middle. This CDR3 spans 13 amino acids. CDR3 bases: TGTGCCAGCAGTGAAGAACGCGATCAGCCCCAGCATTTT. Translation gives CASSEERDQPQHF.

As regards this clone: The same CDR3 is also encoded by other DNA sequences in this sample. The chain has TRBV5-1 and TRBJ1-2; 8 bases agree with TRBD1. This CDR3 is built from 14 residues. The V gene's germline CDR1 is SGHRS and CDR2 YFSETQ. After removal of 4 bases from V and 5 bases from J, the junction contained 7 bases not matched to a gene. The CDR3 sequence is CASSPGQGGYGYTF. The CDR3 DNA is TGCGCCAGCAGCCCAGGACAGGGCGGGTATGGCTACACCTTC.

The chain couples TRBV14 to TRBJ2-1, with TRBD2 matching 10 bases. Unmatched junction bases numbered 3, after V lost 2 bases and J lost 5 bases. Germline CDR1 SGHDN, CDR2 FVKESK. This CDR3 has 15 residues. The CDR3 is CASSQLGLADNEQFF. The CDR3 DNA is TGTGCCAGCAGCCAACTCGGACTAGCGGACAATGAGCAGTTCTTC.

This clone is a singleton in its sample. The chain joins TRBV4-1 to TRBJ2-7; TRBD1 agrees at 12 bases. The germline CDR1 and CDR2 sequences are MGHRA and YSYEKL. V was clipped by 1 base and J by 6 bases; unmatched bases: 10. CDR3 length equals 17 residues. The CDR3 region is CASSQGRNRDRGREQYF. As DNA, the CDR3 is TGCGCCAGCAGCCAAGGACGTAACCGGGACAGGGGGCGCGAGCAGTACTTC.

The chain joins TRBV5-1 to TRBJ2-2, with 14 bases that match TRBD2. The CDR3 sequence is 18 residues long. The J segment lost 6 bases and the V segment lost 9 bases, leaving 16 bases of the junction unmatched. Germline-derived CDR1 and CDR2 are SGHRS and YFSETQ. This CDR3 reads CATYSGGLAGGGAGELFF. DNA of the CDR3: TGCGCCACCTACTCTGGAGGACTAGCGGGAGGTGGCGCCGGGGAGCTGTTTTTT.

This chain joins TRBV5-1 and TRBJ2-1, with D tentatively TRBD2 (5 bases). The CDR3 consists of 13 residues. Trimming pared 2 bases from V and 9 bases from J, leaving 12 bases between. The germline gives CDR1 SGHRS, CDR2 YFSETQ. Written as DNA, the CDR3 is TGCGCCAGCAGCTTAGCCGGGGTGGCTGAGCAGTTCTTC. It encodes CASSLAGVAEQFF.

The CDR3 nucleotides are TGTGCCTGCCCCCGCGGGACAGCCTACTACGAGCAGTACTTC. Residues: CACPRGTAYYEQYF. This chain connects TRBV30 to TRBJ2-7, with TRBD1 as a possible D gene (7 bases). The CDR3 consists of 14 residues. CDR1 GTSNPN and CDR2 SVGIG come from the germline V gene (reference sequence). V lost 6 bases to trimming and J lost 3 bases, with 18 bases between them.

The sample holds one count of this clone. The CDR3 sequence: CSVGLRQGATEAFF. Here the CDR3 DNA reads TGCAGCGTTGGCTTAAGGCAGGGTGCGACTGAAGCTTTCTTT. The gene calls are TRBV29-1 and TRBJ1-1; a weak D match, TRBD1 (5 bases). Germline loops: CDR1 SQVTM, CDR2 ANQGSEA. CDR3 length: 14 amino acids. Trimming stripped 4 bases from V and 5 bases from J, with 17 bases between.

The chain carries TRBV19 and TRBJ1-1; the match to TRBD1 covers 11 bases. This CDR3 spans 14 amino acids. J lost 4 bases, V lost 7 bases, and 5 bases had no gene match. In germline, CDR1 is LNHDA, CDR2 SQIVND (reference sequence). The CDR3 DNA follows: TGTGCCAGTAAAGGACAGGGGGCGGGCACTGAAGCTTTCTTT. Amino acids: CASKGQGAGTEAFF.

In its sample, this clone was seen a few times. The chain employs TRBV4-2 and TRBJ2-3, with D possibly being TRBD2 (5 bases). CDR1 and CDR2 from the germline V gene are LGHNA and YNFKEQ. The V and J ends lost 3 bases and 4 bases respectively, with 14 bases between them. The CDR3 sequence is 15 residues long. CDR3 nucleotides: TGTGCCAGCAGCCACTTCGGGGTCGGCGCAGATACGCAGTATTTT. It yields the protein CASSHFGVGADTQYF.

The chain employs TRBV6-5 and TRBJ2-1; D unclear. Trimming cost V 2 bases and J 0 bases, with 8 bases left between them. The CDR3 loop spans 15 amino acids. The germline gives CDR1 MNHEY, CDR2 SVGAGI. The CDR3 DNA reads as TGTGCCAGCAGTTACGATAGAAGCTCCTACAATGAGCAGTTCTTC. Its translation is CASSYDRSSYNEQFF.

The chain carries TRBV5-1 and TRBJ2-1; D is uncertain. The germline V and J ends were trimmed by 4 bases and 5 bases, with 10 bases remaining between them. Germline CDR1 and CDR2: SGHRS and YFSETQ. CDR3 length: 13 residues. In DNA, the CDR3 is TGCGCCAGCAGCGTCGGGTCGAACAATGAGCAGTTCTTC. It specifies CASSVGSNNEQFF.

The chain combines TRBV5-1 with TRBJ2-5; D is unresolved. The germline V gene encodes CDR1 SGHRS and CDR2 YFSETQ. V lost 2 bases, J lost 2 bases, and 13 bases lay in between. The CDR3 covers 15 residues. This CDR3 is CASSFVLPQQETQYF. The DNA of the CDR3 is TGCGCCAGCAGCTTCGTCCTACCTCAACAAGAGACCCAGTACTTC.

This sequence joins TRBV11-1 and TRBJ2-2; a weak D match, TRBD2 (6 bases). V was clipped by 0 bases and J by 2 bases, with 10 bases between them. CDR1 and CDR2 from the germline V gene are SGHAT and FQDESV (reference sequence). The CDR3 runs 16 residues. The CDR3, as DNA: TGTGCCAGCAGCTTAGCGGAGGGTGGAAACACCGGGGAGCTGTTTTTT. It codes for CASSLAEGGNTGELFF.

The J gene is TRBJ2-7, the V gene TRBV27; tentatively, D is TRBD1 (6 bases). V lost 6 bases to trimming and J lost 4 bases, with 16 bases between them. The CDR3 consists of 14 residues. Per germline, CDR1 MNHEY and CDR2 SMNVEV (reference sequence). The CDR3 loop reads CASSQTAGAYEQYF. As DNA, the CDR3 is TGTGCCAGCAGCCAAACGGCAGGGGCTTACGAGCAGTACTTC.

This clone occurred a few times. The chain uses TRBV5-5 and TRBJ1-2, with TRBD1 identical over 7 bases. With 1 base clipped from V and 0 bases from J, the junction kept 3 bases outside the gene matches. This CDR3 contains 15 residues. Germline lookup yields CDR1 SGHKS and CDR2 YYEKEE (reference sequence). In DNA, the CDR3 is TGTGCCAGCAGCTTGAGGACAGGACCTAACTATGGCTACACCTTC. As protein: CASSLRTGPNYGYTF.

This clone was found a few times. V usage is TRBV5-4 and J usage is TRBJ2-1; TRBD2 agrees at 14 bases. Losses at the gene ends were 4 bases for V and 2 bases for J; bases not matched to a gene: 11. This CDR3 spans 19 amino acids. Per germline, CDR1 SGHNT and CDR2 YYREEE (reference sequence). The CDR3 is CASSRPGTSGSRAYNEQFF. CDR3 nucleotides: TGTGCCAGCAGCCGCCCGGGGACTAGCGGGAGCAGGGCCTACAATGAGCAGTTCTTC.

The chain joins TRBV11-2 to TRBJ2-7; the match to TRBD1 covers 8 bases. Looked up from germline, CDR1 is SGHAT and CDR2 is FQNNGV. This CDR3 has 12 amino acids. The trim removed 4 bases at V and 6 bases at J, leaving 2 bases unmatched. CDR3 DNA: TGTGCCAGCAGCTCAGGGACAGGCGAGCAGTACTTC. It translates to CASSSGTGEQYF.

The CDR3 is CASSLVVYPERNEQFF. In DNA form, the CDR3 reads TGCGCCAGCAGCTTGGTGGTATACCCGGAGAGGAATGAGCAGTTCTTC. The J gene is TRBJ2-1, the V gene TRBV5-1; D gene unclear. The germline V and J ends were trimmed by 0 bases and 7 bases, with 17 bases remaining between them. The CDR3 consists of 16 residues. The germline CDR1 and CDR2 sequences are SGHRS and YFSETQ.

In this sample, this clone turned up a few times. The chain recombines TRBV25-1 with TRBJ1-2, with 9 bases aligning to TRBD1. The V segment lost 4 bases and the J segment 4 bases; nucleotides outside the gene matches: 4. This CDR3 has 14 residues. Germline V gene sequence: CDR1 MGHDK, CDR2 SYGVNS. This CDR3 reads CASSAGTGSYGYTF. CDR3 nucleotides: TGTGCCAGCAGTGCCGGGACAGGGTCCTATGGCTACACCTTC.

This clone came up a few times. The chain links TRBV27 to TRBJ1-1; TRBD1 might be the D (5 bases). The CDR3 spans 14 residues. Looked up from germline, CDR1 is MNHEY and CDR2 is SMNVEV (reference sequence). The V and J ends lost 3 bases and 3 bases respectively, with 11 bases between them. The CDR3: CASSLGQLHTEAFF. The CDR3 nucleotides read TGTGCCAGCAGTTTGGGGCAGCTGCACACTGAAGCTTTCTTT.